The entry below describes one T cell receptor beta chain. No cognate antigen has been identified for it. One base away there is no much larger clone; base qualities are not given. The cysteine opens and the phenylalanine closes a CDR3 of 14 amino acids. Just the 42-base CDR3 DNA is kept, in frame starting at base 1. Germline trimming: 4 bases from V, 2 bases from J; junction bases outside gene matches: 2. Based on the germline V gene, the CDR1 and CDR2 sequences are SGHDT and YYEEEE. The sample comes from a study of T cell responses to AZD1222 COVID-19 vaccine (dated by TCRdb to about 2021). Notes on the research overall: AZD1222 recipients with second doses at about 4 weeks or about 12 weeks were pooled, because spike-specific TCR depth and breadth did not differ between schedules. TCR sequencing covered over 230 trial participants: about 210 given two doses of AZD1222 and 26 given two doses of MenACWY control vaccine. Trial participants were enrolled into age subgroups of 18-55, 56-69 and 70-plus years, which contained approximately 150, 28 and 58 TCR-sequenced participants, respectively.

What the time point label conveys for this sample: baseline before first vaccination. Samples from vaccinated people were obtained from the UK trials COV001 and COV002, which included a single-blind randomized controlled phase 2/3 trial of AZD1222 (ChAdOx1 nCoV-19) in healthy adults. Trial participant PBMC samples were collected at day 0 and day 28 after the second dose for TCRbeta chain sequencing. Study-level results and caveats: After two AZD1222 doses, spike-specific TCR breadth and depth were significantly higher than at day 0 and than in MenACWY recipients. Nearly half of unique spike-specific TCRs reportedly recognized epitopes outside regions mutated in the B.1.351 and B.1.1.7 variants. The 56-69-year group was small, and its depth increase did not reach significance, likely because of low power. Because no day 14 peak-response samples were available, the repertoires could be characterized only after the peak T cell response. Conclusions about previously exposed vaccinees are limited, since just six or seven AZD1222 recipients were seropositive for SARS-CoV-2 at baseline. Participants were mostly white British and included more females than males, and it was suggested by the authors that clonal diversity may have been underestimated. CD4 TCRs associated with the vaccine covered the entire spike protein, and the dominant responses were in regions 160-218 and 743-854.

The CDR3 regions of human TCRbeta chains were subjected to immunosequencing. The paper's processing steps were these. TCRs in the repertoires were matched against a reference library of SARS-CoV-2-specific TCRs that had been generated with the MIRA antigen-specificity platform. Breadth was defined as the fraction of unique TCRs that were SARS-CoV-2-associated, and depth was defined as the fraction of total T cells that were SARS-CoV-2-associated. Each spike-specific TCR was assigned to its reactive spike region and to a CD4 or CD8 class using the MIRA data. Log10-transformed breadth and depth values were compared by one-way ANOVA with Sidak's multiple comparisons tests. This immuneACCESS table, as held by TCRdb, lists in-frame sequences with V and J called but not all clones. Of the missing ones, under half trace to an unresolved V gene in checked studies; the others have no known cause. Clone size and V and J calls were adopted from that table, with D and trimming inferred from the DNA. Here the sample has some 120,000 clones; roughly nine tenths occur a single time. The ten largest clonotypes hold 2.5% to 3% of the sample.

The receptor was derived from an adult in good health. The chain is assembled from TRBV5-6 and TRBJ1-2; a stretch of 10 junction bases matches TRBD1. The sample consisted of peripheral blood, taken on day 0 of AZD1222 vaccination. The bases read TGTGCCAGCAGCGCGGGACAGGGGAACTATGGCTACACCTTC. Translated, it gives CASSAGQGNYGYTF. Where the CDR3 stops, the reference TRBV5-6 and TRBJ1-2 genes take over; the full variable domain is DAGVTQSPTHLIKTRGQQVTLRCSPKSGHDTVSWYQQALGQGPQFIFQYYEEEERQRGNFPDRFSGHQFPNYSSELNVNALLLGDSALYLCASSAGQGNYGYTFGSGTRLTVV.